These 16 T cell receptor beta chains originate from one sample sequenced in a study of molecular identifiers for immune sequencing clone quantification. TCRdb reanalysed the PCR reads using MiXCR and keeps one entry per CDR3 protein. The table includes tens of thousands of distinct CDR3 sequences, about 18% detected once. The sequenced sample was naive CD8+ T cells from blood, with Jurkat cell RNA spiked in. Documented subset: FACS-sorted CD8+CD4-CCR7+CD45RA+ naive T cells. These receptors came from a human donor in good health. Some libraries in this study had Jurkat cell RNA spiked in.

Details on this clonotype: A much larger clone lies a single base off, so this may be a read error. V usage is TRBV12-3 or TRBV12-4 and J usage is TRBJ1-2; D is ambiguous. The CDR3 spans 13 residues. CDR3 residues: CASSPTYSYGYAF. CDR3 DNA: TGTGCCAGCAGTCCAACGTATTCTTATGGCTACGCCTTC.

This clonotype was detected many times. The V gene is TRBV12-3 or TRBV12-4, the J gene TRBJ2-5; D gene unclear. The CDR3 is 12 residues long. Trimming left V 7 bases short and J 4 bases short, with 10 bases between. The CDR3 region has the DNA TGTGCCAGCACCCGACCACCAGAGACCCAGTACTTC. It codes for CASTRPPETQYF.

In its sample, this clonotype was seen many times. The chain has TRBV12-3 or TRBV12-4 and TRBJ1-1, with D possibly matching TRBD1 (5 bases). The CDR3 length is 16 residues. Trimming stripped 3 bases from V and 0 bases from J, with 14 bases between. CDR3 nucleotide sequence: TGTGCCAGCAGTTTGGCGGCGGGGCCTATGAACACTGAAGCTTTCTTT. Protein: CASSLAAGPMNTEAFF.

This CDR3 is CASSAEGAETQYF. DNA for the CDR3: TGTGCCAGCAGTGCAGAGGGGGCAGAGACCCAGTACTTC. The chain uses TRBV25-1 and TRBJ2-5; 7 bases are shared with TRBD1. The CDR3 has 13 residues. The V segment lost 4 bases and the J segment 4 bases; nucleotides outside the gene matches: 3. Germline V gene data show CDR1 as MGHDK and CDR2 as SYGVNS.

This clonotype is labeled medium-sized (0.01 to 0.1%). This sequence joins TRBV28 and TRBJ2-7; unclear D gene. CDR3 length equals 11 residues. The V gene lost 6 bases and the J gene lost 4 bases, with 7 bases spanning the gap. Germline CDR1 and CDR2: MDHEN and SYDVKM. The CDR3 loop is CASSLGYEQYF. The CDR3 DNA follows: TGTGCCAGCAGCTTAGGGTACGAGCAGTACTTC.

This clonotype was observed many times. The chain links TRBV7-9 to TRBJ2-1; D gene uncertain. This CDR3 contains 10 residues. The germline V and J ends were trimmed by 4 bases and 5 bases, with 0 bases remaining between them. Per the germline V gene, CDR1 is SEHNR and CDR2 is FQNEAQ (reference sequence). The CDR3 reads CASSYNEQFF. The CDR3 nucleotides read TGTGCCAGCAGCTACAATGAGCAGTTCTTC.

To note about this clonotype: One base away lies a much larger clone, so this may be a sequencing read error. The CDR3 bases are TGCAGCGTTGCCGTCGGGGCTGGCCAAGAGACCCAGTACTTC. This codes for CSVAVGAGQETQYF. The chain employs TRBV29-1 and TRBJ2-5; D possibly matches TRBD1 or TRBD2 (5 bases each). Per germline, CDR1 SQVTM and CDR2 ANQGSEA. V lost 4 bases and J lost 1, with 13 bases in between. The CDR3 consists of 14 residues.

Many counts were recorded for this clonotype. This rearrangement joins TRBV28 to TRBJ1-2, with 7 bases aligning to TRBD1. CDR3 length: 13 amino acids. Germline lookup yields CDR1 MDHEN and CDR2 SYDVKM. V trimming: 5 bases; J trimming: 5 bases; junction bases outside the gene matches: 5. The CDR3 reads CASSESQGYGYTF. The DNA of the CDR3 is TGTGCCAGCAGTGAATCACAGGGGTATGGCTACACCTTC.

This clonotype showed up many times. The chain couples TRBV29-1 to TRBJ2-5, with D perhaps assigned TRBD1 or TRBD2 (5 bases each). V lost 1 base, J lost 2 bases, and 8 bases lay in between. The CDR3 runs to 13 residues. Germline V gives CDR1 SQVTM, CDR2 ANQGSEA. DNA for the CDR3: TGCAGCGTTGAAGCGGGGCAGCAAGAGACCCAGTACTTC. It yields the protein CSVEAGQQETQYF.

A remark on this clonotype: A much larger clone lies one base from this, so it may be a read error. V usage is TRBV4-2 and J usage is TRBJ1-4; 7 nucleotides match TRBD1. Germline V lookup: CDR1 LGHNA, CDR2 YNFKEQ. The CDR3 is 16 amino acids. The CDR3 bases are TGTGCCAGCAGCCAAGCTATGGGACAGAGTAATGAAAGACTGTTTTTT. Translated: CASSQAMGQSNERLFF.

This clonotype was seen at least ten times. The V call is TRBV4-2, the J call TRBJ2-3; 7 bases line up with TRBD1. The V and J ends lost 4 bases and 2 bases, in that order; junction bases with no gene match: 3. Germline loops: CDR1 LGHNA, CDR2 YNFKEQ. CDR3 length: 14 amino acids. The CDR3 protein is CASSRGQYTDTQYF. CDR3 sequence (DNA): TGTGCCAGCAGCCGGGGACAGTACACAGATACGCAGTATTTT.

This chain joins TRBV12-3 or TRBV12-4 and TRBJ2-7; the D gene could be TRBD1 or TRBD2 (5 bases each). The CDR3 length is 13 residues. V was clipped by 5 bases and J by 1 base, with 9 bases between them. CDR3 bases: TGTGCCAGCAGTCATGGGGGATCCTACGAGCAGTACTTC. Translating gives CASSHGGSYEQYF.

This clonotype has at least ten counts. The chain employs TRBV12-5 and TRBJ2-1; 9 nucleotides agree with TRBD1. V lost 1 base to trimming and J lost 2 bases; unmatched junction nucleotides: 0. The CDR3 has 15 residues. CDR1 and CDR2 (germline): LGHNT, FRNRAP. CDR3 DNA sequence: TGTGCTAGTGGTTTGGGACAGGGGGCCTACAATGAGCAGTTCTTC. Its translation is CASGLGQGAYNEQFF.

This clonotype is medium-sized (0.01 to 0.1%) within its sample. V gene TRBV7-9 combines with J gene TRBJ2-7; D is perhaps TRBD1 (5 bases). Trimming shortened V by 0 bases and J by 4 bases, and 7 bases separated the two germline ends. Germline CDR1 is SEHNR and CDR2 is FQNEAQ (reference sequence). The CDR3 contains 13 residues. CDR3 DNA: TGTGCCAGCAGCTTAGCGACAGCATACGAGCAGTACTTC. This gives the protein CASSLATAYEQYF. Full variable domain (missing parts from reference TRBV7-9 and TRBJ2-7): DTGVSQNPRHKITKRGQNVTFRCDPISEHNRLYWYRQTLGQGPEFLTYFQNEAQLEKSRLLSDRFSAERPKGSFSTLEIQRTEQGDSAMYLCASSLATAYEQYFGPGTRLTVT.

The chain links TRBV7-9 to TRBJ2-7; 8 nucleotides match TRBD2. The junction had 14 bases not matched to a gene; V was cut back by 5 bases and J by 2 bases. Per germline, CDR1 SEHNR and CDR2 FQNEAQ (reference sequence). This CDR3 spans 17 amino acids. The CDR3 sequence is CASSPRTSPSGTYEQYF. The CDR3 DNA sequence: TGTGCCAGCAGCCCGCGGACTAGCCCCAGCGGCACCTACGAGCAGTACTTC.

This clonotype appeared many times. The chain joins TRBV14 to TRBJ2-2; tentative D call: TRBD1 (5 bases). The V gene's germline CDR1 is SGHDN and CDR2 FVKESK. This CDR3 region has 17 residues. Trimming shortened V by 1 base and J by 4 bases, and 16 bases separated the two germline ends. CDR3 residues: CASSQVVPGTGTGELFF. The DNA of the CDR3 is TGTGCCAGCAGCCAAGTTGTCCCGGGTACAGGCACCGGGGAGCTGTTTTTT.